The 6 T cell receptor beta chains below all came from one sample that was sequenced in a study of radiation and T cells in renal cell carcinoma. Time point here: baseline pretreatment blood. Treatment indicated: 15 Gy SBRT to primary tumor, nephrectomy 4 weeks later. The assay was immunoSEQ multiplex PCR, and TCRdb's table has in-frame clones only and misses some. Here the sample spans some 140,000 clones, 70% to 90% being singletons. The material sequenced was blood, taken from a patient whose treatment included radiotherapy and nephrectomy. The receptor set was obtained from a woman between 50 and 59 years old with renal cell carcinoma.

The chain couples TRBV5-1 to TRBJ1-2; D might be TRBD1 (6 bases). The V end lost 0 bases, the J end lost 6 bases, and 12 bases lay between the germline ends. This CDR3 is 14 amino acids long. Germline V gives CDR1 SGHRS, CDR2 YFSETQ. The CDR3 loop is CASSLALAGDGYTF. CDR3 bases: TGCGCCAGCAGCTTGGCCTTGGCAGGGGATGGCTACACCTTC.

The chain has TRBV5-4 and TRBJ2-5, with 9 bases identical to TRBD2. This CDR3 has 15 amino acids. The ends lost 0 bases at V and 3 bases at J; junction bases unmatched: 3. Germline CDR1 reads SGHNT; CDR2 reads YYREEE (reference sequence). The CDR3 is CASSLDPSGEETQYF. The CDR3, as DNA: TGTGCCAGCAGCTTGGACCCTAGCGGGGAAGAGACCCAGTACTTC.

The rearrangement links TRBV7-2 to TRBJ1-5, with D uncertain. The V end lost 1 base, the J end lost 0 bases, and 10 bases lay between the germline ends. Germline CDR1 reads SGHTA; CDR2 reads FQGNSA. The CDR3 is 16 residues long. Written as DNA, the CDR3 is TGTGCCAGCAGCTTAGTAGGTGGAGGTAGCAATCAGCCCCAGCATTTT. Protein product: CASSLVGGGSNQPQHF. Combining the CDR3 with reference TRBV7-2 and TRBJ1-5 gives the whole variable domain GAGVSQSPSNKVTEKGKDVELRCDPISGHTALYWYRQSLGQGLEFLIYFQGNSAPDKSGLPSDRFSAERTGGSVSTLTIQRTQQEDSAVYLCASSLVGGGSNQPQHFGDGTRLSIL.

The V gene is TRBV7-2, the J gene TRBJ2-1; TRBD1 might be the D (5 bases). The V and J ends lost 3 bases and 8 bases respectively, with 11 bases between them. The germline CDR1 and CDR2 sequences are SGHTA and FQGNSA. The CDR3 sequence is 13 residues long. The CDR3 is CASSFQGFDEQFF. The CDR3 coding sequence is TGTGCCAGCAGCTTTCAGGGTTTCGATGAGCAGTTCTTC.

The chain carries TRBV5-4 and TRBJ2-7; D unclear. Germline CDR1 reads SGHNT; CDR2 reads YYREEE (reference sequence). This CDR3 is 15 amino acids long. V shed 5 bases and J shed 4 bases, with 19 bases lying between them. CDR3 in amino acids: CASSLRLAPSYEQYF. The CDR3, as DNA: TGTGCCAGCAGTTTAAGGTTGGCACCAAGTTACGAGCAGTACTTC.

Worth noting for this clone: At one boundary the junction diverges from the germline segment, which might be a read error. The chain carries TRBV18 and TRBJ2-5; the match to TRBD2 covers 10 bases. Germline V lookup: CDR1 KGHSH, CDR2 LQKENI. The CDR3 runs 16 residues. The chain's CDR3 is CASSPQQRGGGETQYF. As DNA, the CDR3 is TGTGCCAGCTCCCCACAGCAGCGGGGGGGAGGAGAGACCCAGTACTTC.